Reported below is one T cell receptor beta chain. Its antigen is not yet known. Base qualities are not at hand, and no much larger clone is one base apart. This entry is derived from a study of cytomegalovirus exposure and HLA in healthy donors (dated by TCRdb to 2017 to 2019). Regarding the study in general: An earlier analysis of roughly 570 of the donors reported about 260 Gb of sequence data and about 120 million unique TCR beta sequences obtained from about 179 million T cells. Besides the first cohort of 550 to 750 subjects, a separate validation cohort made up of some 110 different subjects was used. Genome-wide SNP genotypes for about 65% of the 666 donors were used in a later genetic analysis, which treated that subset as a discovery cohort. About 5 DR-DQ haplotypes were handled as single units for association and clustering, since linkage in the cohort was strong. Using immunosequencing, the study profiled T cell repertoires from around 680 subjects and related those repertoires to cytomegalovirus serostatus. Every repertoire in the discovery cohort had been generated on one and the same sequencing platform. The number of donors typed differed by locus, with about 629-640 for A, B, C, DRB1 and DQB1, around 500 for DQA1, approximately 580 for DPA1, and some 440 for DPB1. Of the approximately 370 genotyped donors, 81% were placed in the genetic ancestry cluster associated with self-reported Caucasian donors. An early release that covered fewer than 800 HLA-typed donors contained approximately 300 gigabases of sequencing data and about 84 million unique TCR sequences. On average, roughly 250,000 unique TCR beta nucleotide sequences were sequenced per donor among some 430 genotyped donors of the cohort, with roughly 18% of those sequences being non-productive. To predict cytomegalovirus infection status, the study brought together high-throughput TCR immunosequencing, statistical association of individual TCRs with disease status, and machine learning. The study was designed to test whether signatures of past pathogen exposure could be identified by cataloging public T cell receptors. In a later analysis, previously published TCR beta repertoires from 666 donors were re-analyzed and high-resolution HLA genotyping was added so that TCR occurrence patterns could be studied. In an earlier analysis of 500 to 650 of the donors, high-throughput TCR beta sequencing was used to judge whether each TCR beta V gene segment behaved as functional or pseudogenic. Rather than drawing on any new phenotypic data, the later analysis identified candidate immune exposures from TCR beta sequences and the way those sequences occurred across donors. Both class I and class II loci were covered by HLA typing, at four-digit resolution. Donor age, sex, ethnicity and CMV serostatus were collected together with the repertoire data. Broad study findings and their caveats: HLA typing was unavailable for some donors at each locus, so association tests used only the typed subset. According to a later analysis, most CMV-associated TCR beta chains appeared to be HLA-restricted, and the HLA associations seemed to be driven largely by CMV exposure. In vitro tests confirmed that a few of the cytomegalovirus-associated TCR beta chains recognize cytomegalovirus antigens. The classifier was reported to diagnose cytomegalovirus status with high specificity and sensitivity in both the original and validation cohorts. According to a later genetic analysis, donors in an Asian-associated ancestry cluster had fewer N-insertions in productive TCRs than the roughly 700-donor mean. While some public TCRs were present in many individuals, most TCR sequences turned up only very rarely across donors. According to the authors, the approach could potentially be generalized to other disease states and immunological phenotypes. A later analysis reported that several top co-occurrence clusters appeared linked to parvovirus B19, influenza, CMV and Epstein-Barr virus. Broadly in line with IMGT annotations, most TCR beta V segments showed up in productive rearrangements about 87% or about 30% of the time in an earlier analysis of several hundred of the donors. Immune exposure information for the cohort was limited to CMV serostatus. Correlated functional status among segregating V segments might be attributable to linkage disequilibrium, but an unknown experimental factor could not be ruled out. In a later analysis, the rate of TCR association differed among HLA loci, with DRB1 alleles having the most associated TCRs and HLA-C alleles having the fewest. In a later genetic analysis, a missense DCLRE1C variant was associated with V-gene and J-gene trimming of TCR beta chains, and the association was replicated in an independent cohort. A total of roughly 160 TCR beta chains were listed by the study as associated with cytomegalovirus. Some IMGT-functional V segments, including TRBV6-2 and TRBV6-3, could not be distinguished by the 87-base-pair reads and were therefore excluded. A later analysis associated 15,000 or so TCR beta sequences with specific HLA alleles at a false discovery rate of 0.05. A group of highly shared sequence variants was considered likely to be a technical artifact of the sequencing pipeline. Some 16 rarely observed V segments, including chromosome 9 orphons, were excluded from the earlier analysis of approximately 500 of the donors because counts were too low. Sequencing depth was assumed to be roughly uniform across donors in the presence/absence analyses, though that assumption may not hold. A further reported finding was that TCR beta sequences accurately predicted the HLA-A and HLA-B alleles for most subjects in the first cohort. Assigning TCR associations to individual alleles was difficult when HLA alleles, especially DR and DQ, strongly co-occurred. In a later analysis, HLA-associated TCR beta chains were found to be more clonally expanded and to have lower generation probabilities than equally common non-associated chains. Only TCR beta chains were sequenced in this cohort, and the absence of alpha or paired-chain data limited detectable features.

V gives up 6 bases and J gives up 0 bases, and the segment between their germline ends measures 7 bases. The CDR3 goes from the cysteine to the phenylalanine over 13 residues. CDR3 DNA only is kept here, 39 bases in frame from base 1. The germline V gene (reference sequence) specifies WNHNN as CDR1 and SYGVQD as CDR2. The library was obtained by the immunoSEQ multiplex PCR assay. A mixture of 60 forward primers for TCR Vbeta segments and 13 reverse primers for TCR Jbeta segments was used in the multiplex PCR. The CDR3 region of rearranged TCR beta genes was amplified from genomic DNA with a multiplex PCR assay. The amplified TCR beta libraries were sequenced on the Illumina HiSeq System as 87-base-pair reads. As for the original processing: Across the roughly 670 repertoires, a later analysis counted roughly 77 million unique TCR beta chains, roughly 11 million of which were shared by at least two donors. Raw reads were error-corrected and collapsed into unique sequences with a nearest-neighbor algorithm that merged closely related sequences to remove PCR and sequencing errors. V, D and J gene segments were assigned by aligning CDR3 sequences to IMGT reference sequences. For a sequence to be retained, a match of at least six nucleotides was required to both a V gene segment and a J gene segment. A rearrangement counted as productive if the CDR3 had no stop codons and remained in frame with V and J, and every other rearrangement counted as non-productive. Following IMGT convention, CDR3 was defined as the stretch from the second conserved V-encoded cysteine to the conserved J-encoded phenylalanine. The earlier analysis of approximately 500 of the donors excluded sequences that lacked an unambiguous match to a single V gene segment. An earlier analysis of just under 600 of the donors called V segments functional above 56.7% productive rearrangements and segregating when the between-donor standard deviation exceeded 5%. To diagnose cytomegalovirus status from the catalog of TCR beta chain sequences, a statistical classification framework was built. A later analysis assigned V and J genes by comparing TCR nucleotide sequences with IMGT/GENE-DB human TR gene sequences. The TCRdist pipeline was used in a later analysis to assign CDR3 sequences and most-parsimonious VDJ recombination scenarios. A later analysis defined each TCR beta chain by its CDR3 amino acid sequence plus V-gene family, and excluded reads lacking a unique V-gene family. As a way to deal with suspected cross-contamination and a sequencing artifact, a later analysis dropped nearly 600 nucleotide sequences that were highly shared and had low generation probability. In a later analysis, a clonal expansion index for each public chain was calculated from normalized within-repertoire ranks of inferred template counts. A later analysis computed generation probabilities with a VDJ recombination model fitted to out-of-frame rearrangements, and checked the results against IGoR. In a later analysis, TCR-TCR, TCR-HLA and TCR-CMV co-occurrence was scored with hypergeometric tests, and a repertoire-size bias correction was applied to TCR pairs. To estimate false discovery rates, a later analysis permuted the HLA or CMV assignments 20 times. A later analysis grouped co-occurring TCRs with DBSCAN, adding TCRdist sequence similarity when clustering within HLA-allele-positive subsets. Co-occurrence clustering excluded repertoires with fewer than 30,000 or more than 120,000 public chains, plus five with anomalous nucleotide sharing. This immuneACCESS table, as held by TCRdb, lists in-frame sequences with V and J called but not all clones. Of the missing ones, under half trace to an unresolved V gene in checked studies; the others have no known cause. Clone size and V and J calls were adopted from that table, with D and trimming inferred from the DNA. For this sample there are 150,000 to 200,000 clones; over 60% appear just once. The ten largest clonotypes hold roughly 0.99% of the sample.

The cohort comprised some 680 healthy bone marrow donors. At the time of sampling, every cohort member was nominally healthy, though immune exposures that went unrecorded were likely present. The donor tested CMV seronegative, placing the donor among the 350 to 400 seronegative members of the cohort. A peripheral blood sample was provided by each donor, and peripheral blood mononuclear cells were used for TCR beta sequencing. Genomic DNA was extracted from the blood cell samples with the Qiagen DNeasy Blood Extraction Kit. Rearrangement joined TRBV10-1 to TRBJ2-3; no D gene is confidently identified. The sample consisted of PBMCs. The receptor comes from a woman in her 40s in good health and CMV-seronegative. The CDR3 region reads CASRTESTDTQYF. The sequence in DNA is TGCGCCAGCAGAACAGAGAGCACAGATACGCAGTATTTT.